Listed below are T cell receptor beta chains from one sample, sequenced in a study of OX40 agonist ivuxolimab in advanced cancers. The method was immunoSEQ multiplex PCR; TCRdb's version includes in-frame clones alone and lacks a portion of them. Of 25,000 to 30,000 clones in the sample, about four fifths were seen once. The specimen comprised CD4+ or CD8+ T cells sorted from blood, sampled in a trial of the OX40 agonist ivuxolimab. Receptors were obtained from an adult with an advanced solid tumor such as melanoma, head and neck, liver or kidney cancer. The CDR3 runs from the conserved cysteine through the conserved F or W. A D gene is named only where the DNA matches it firmly. Part of the rows lack a size; the others show once, few, many or a class for expanded clones.

J,size,V,D,CDR3,DNA
TRBJ1-2,medium-sized,TRBV7-9,TRBD1,CASSGRRRDRVTLDYGYTF,TGTGCCAGCAGCGGGCGAAGACGGGACAGGGTTACTTTAGACTATGGCTACACCTTC
TRBJ1-5,.,TRBV5-5,TRBD1,CASSYTDRVRQPQHF,TGTGCCAGCAGCTACACGGACAGGGTTCGTCAGCCCCAGCATTTT
TRBJ1-4,.,TRBV2,TRBD1,CASSDRQGITNEKLFF,TGTGCCAGCAGTGATCGACAGGGCATAACTAATGAAAAACTGTTTTTT
TRBJ2-7,.,TRBV2,.,CASRQQGRAYEQYF,TGTGCCAGCAGACAACAGGGAAGGGCCTACGAGCAGTACTTC
TRBJ2-3,.,TRBV4-1,TRBD2,CASSPKRGAPTDTQYF,TGCGCCAGCAGCCCAAAGCGGGGGGCCCCCACAGATACGCAGTATTTT
TRBJ2-1,.,TRBV19,.,CASSLGLEGYNEQFF,TGTGCCAGTAGTCTGGGACTCGAGGGTTACAATGAGCAGTTCTTC
TRBJ1-1,.,TRBV27,TRBD1,CASETGARTEAFF,TGTGCCAGTGAGACAGGGGCGAGGACTGAAGCTTTCTTT
TRBJ2-5,.,TRBV5-1,.,CASSLVAGETQYF,TGCGCCAGCAGCTTGGTAGCAGGGGAGACCCAGTACTTC
TRBJ1-2,.,TRBV6-4,.,CASSPNYGYTF,TGTGCCAGCAGCCCAAACTATGGCTACACCTTC
TRBJ2-1,.,TRBV9,.,CASSVGAVPTNEQFF,TGTGCCAGCAGCGTAGGGGCCGTTCCAACCAATGAGCAGTTCTTC
TRBJ2-7,.,TRBV15,TRBD1,CATSGDSSYEQYF,TGTGCCACCAGCGGGGACAGTTCCTACGAGCAGTACTTC
TRBJ2-5,.,TRBV19,TRBD1,CASSIEGTGRETQYF,TGTGCCAGTAGTATAGAAGGGACAGGACGAGAGACCCAGTACTTC
TRBJ1-4,.,TRBV7-6,.,CASSLRDFGEKLFF,TGTGCCAGCAGCCTCCGGGACTTCGGTGAAAAACTGTTTTTT
TRBJ2-3,.,TRBV11-1,.,CASSLGSGDTQYF,TGTGCCAGCAGCTTAGGTTCGGGAGATACGCAGTATTTT
TRBJ1-2,.,TRBV29-1,.,CSVGGLHGYTF,TGCAGCGTCGGAGGCCTCCATGGCTACACCTTC
TRBJ2-5,.,TRBV14,TRBD1,CASSPQGVSKETQYF,TGTGCCAGCAGCCCACAGGGGGTAAGTAAGGAGACCCAGTACTTC
TRBJ2-3,.,TRBV9,TRBD1,CASSARDSHTDTQYF,TGTGCCAGCAGCGCCCGGGACAGTCACACAGATACGCAGTATTTT
TRBJ2-1,.,TRBV10-3,.,CAISEGGDGNEQFF,TGTGCCATCAGTGAAGGAGGGGACGGCAATGAGCAGTTCTTC
TRBJ1-1,.,TRBV5-1,.,CASSLGMGWDF,TGCGCCAGCAGCTTGGGGATGGGGTGGGACTTT
TRBJ1-1,.,TRBV6-1,.,CASIRGTEAFF,TGTGCCAGCATTAGGGGAACTGAAGCTTTCTTT
TRBJ2-7,.,TRBV25-1,.,CASSGRVRAYEQYF,TGTGCCAGCAGTGGCCGTGTTCGGGCCTACGAGCAGTACTTC
TRBJ2-7,.,TRBV4-1,.,CASSQETQGSYEQYF,TGCGCCAGCAGCCAAGAAACCCAGGGGTCCTACGAGCAGTACTTC
TRBJ2-2,few,TRBV27,TRBD2,CASSYRAGGLGGELFF,TGTGCCAGCAGTTACCGAGCGGGGGGGCTGGGCGGGGAGCTGTTTTTT
TRBJ1-1,.,TRBV7-2,.,CASSYRTENTEAFF,TGTGCCAGCAGTTACAGGACTGAGAACACTGAAGCTTTCTTT
TRBJ1-5,.,TRBV30,.,CAWADSGEWNQPQHF,TGTGCCTGGGCCGACTCAGGGGAATGGAATCAGCCCCAGCATTTT
TRBJ2-1,once,TRBV5-1,TRBD2,CASSPSGSSYNEQFF,TGCGCCAGCAGCCCTAGCGGGTCTTCTTACAATGAGCAGTTCTTC
TRBJ2-7,.,TRBV5-6,.,CASSTRQITYEQYF,TGTGCCAGCAGCACAAGACAGATAACCTACGAGCAGTACTTC
TRBJ2-5,once,TRBV7-9,TRBD2,CASRGWRGGAETQYF,TGTGCCAGCAGGGGTTGGCGGGGGGGAGCAGAGACCCAGTACTTC
TRBJ1-2,.,TRBV5-6,TRBD1,CASSSTGGSGYTF,TGTGCCAGCAGCTCGACAGGGGGCTCTGGCTACACCTTC
TRBJ1-2,.,TRBV27,.,CASSLSSRVGYTF,TGTGCCAGCAGTTTATCGTCCAGGGTTGGCTACACCTTC
TRBJ2-1,.,TRBV7-2,TRBD2,CASKRGGSSYNEQFF,TGTGCCAGCAAACGCGGGGGGAGTTCCTACAATGAGCAGTTCTTC
TRBJ1-1,few,TRBV19,.,CASSMGNEYTEAFF,TGTGCCAGTAGCATGGGGAATGAATACACTGAAGCTTTCTTT
TRBJ1-2,few,TRBV7-6,.,CASSLGFSGNNYGYTF,TGTGCCAGCAGCTTAGGCTTCTCCGGGAACAACTATGGCTACACCTTC
TRBJ2-3,.,TRBV15,TRBD2,CAISTLAASTDTQYF,TGTGCCATCTCCACTCTAGCGGCGAGCACAGATACGCAGTATTTT
TRBJ2-6,once,TRBV14,TRBD1,CASSQNRGHDANVLTF,TGTGCCAGCAGCCAAAACAGGGGGCACGACGCCAACGTCCTGACTTTC
TRBJ2-7,.,TRBV19,TRBD2,CASSIASGFSYEQYF,TGTGCCAGTAGTATCGCTAGCGGTTTCTCCTACGAGCAGTACTTC
TRBJ2-1,once,TRBV19,TRBD1,CASSPTGVQAYNEQFF,TGTGCCAGTAGCCCGACAGGGGTTCAGGCCTACAATGAGCAGTTCTTC
TRBJ2-1,.,TRBV5-1,TRBD2,CASSGTSGTNEQFF,TGCGCCAGCAGCGGGACTAGCGGGACCAATGAGCAGTTCTTC
TRBJ2-7,.,TRBV5-1,.,CASSTDGLYEQYF,TGCGCCAGCAGCACCGACGGTCTCTACGAGCAGTACTTC